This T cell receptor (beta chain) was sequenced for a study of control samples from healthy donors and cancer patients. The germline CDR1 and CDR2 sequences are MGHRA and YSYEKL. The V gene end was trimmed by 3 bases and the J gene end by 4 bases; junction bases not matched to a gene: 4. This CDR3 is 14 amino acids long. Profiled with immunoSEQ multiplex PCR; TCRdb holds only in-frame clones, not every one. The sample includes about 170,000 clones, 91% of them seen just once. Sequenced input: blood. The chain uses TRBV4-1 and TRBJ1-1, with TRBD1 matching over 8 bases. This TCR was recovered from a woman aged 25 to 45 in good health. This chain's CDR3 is CASSQITGGTEAFF. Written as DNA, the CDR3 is TGCGCCAGCAGCCAGATTACAGGGGGCACTGAAGCTTTCTTT.